The clone carrying this TCR beta chain was counted a few times. What it binds is not known. The V and J ends lost 6 bases and 2 bases, in that order; junction bases with no gene match: 8. The length of the CDR3 is 18 residues. These data are taken from a study of T-cell memory formation after mild COVID-19. It was 5'RACE with constant-segment primers that produced the TCR alpha and TCR beta cDNA libraries, which carried sample barcodes and UMIs. From the 5' RACE reads, TCRdb called clonotypes with MiXCR, one entry per CDR3 protein. The profile shows some 300,000 distinct CDR3 sequences, 20% to 25% of them singletons. Points from the study as a whole: Pre-infection memory showed some responding clones, and this suggested that cross-reactive memory joined. Clones that got smaller from day 15 to 85 had even CD4/CD8, while clones growing later tipped toward CD4+.

The rearrangement joins TRBV12-3 or TRBV12-4 to TRBJ2-6; TRBD1 matches at 12 bases. Sequences were obtained from PBMCs or a T cell subset sorted from them (not recorded which). The clonotype comes from a man aged 18 to 30 who had mild COVID-19 (a few samples of this study predate the infection). Cell type and time point are not known. The CDR3 coding sequence is TGTGCCAGCAGCGCTCCGGGACAGGGGGCGCCTGGGGCCAACGTCCTGACTTTC. It codes for CASSAPGQGAPGANVLTF.